This TCR beta chain came from a study of blood T cell repertoires in COVID-19. Whole-study context: COVID-19 samples from acute and convalescent phases originated in the United States, Italy and Spain. T cells, B-cell-depleted T cells, or PBMCs provided the cDNA or gDNA that served as material.

CDR1 LGHDT and CDR2 YNNKEL come from the germline V gene (reference sequence). The CDR3 runs 15 residues. V lost 4 bases, J lost 6 bases, and 16 bases lay in between. Under the authors' procedure: Nucleated cell counts were estimated from reference gene primer amplification. The protocol was immunoSEQ multiplex PCR, while the TCRdb copy is restricted to in-frame clones and leaves out a portion. Clonal size and the V and J genes are those of that table, whereas D and trimming came from the DNA. The table lists about 300,000 clones, roughly 90% of them singletons. The chain is built from TRBV3-1 (or the pseudogene TRBV3-2) and TRBJ1-5, with a weak D call TRBD1 (6 bases). Input material: peripheral blood. The TCR comes from a man aged 18 to 30 who had recovered from COVID-19. The CDR3 bases are TGTGCCAGCAGCCTGAACCCGCAAGGGGGTCAGCCCCAGCATTTT. Encoded protein: CASSLNPQGGQPQHF.